This is a list of T cell receptor beta chains from one sample in a study of OX40 agonist ivuxolimab in advanced cancers. Measured with immunoSEQ multiplex PCR; TCRdb has only the in-frame clones, and not every one. The repertoire holds about 79,000 clones, with 92% as singletons. This material consisted of CD4+ or CD8+ T cells sorted from blood, taken in a trial of the OX40 agonist ivuxolimab. Source of these receptors: an adult with an advanced solid tumor such as melanoma, head and neck, liver or kidney cancer. Each CDR3 is given with its conserved first and last residue. D genes are given only for firm matches. Size tells how often a clone was seen (once, few, many) or the class of an expanded clone, and some rows leave it out.

TRBV7-9,TRBJ2-7,NA,TRBD1,TGTGCCAGCAGCTTAGCATCGTTCGGGGACAGGACCTCCTACGAGCAGTACTTC,CASSLASFGDRTSYEQYF
TRBV15,TRBJ2-2,NA,TRBD2,TGTGCCACCAGCAGGGGACTAGCGGGACGGACCGGGGAGCTGTTTTTT,CATSRGLAGRTGELFF
TRBV28,TRBJ1-5,NA,TRBD1,TGTGCCAGCAGTTTAATCAGGCAGGGGGCTCAGCCCCAGCATTTT,CASSLIRQGAQPQHF
TRBV9,TRBJ2-7,NA,TRBD2,TGTGCCAGCAGCGTAGGACACGGACTAGCGGGAGGTTACGAGCAGTACTTC,CASSVGHGLAGGYEQYF
TRBV19,TRBJ2-2,few,TRBD1,TGTGCCAGTAGCCTACAGGGGGCCCTGTCCGGGGAGCTGTTTTTT,CASSLQGALSGELFF
TRBV7-6,TRBJ2-1,NA,NA,TGTGCCAGCAGCTTAGCGGGGACCTACAATGAGCAGTTCTTC,CASSLAGTYNEQFF
TRBV10-3,TRBJ2-7,NA,NA,TGTGCCATCAGTGTCGCGGGCAGGTCATCCTACGAGCAGTACTTC,CAISVAGRSSYEQYF
TRBV19,TRBJ1-3,NA,NA,TGTGCCAGTAGTGTTCCGGCGGCTGGAAACACCATATATTTT,CASSVPAAGNTIYF
TRBV5-1,TRBJ1-4,NA,TRBD1,TGCGCCAGCAGCACACGGACAGGCAATAATGAAAAACTGTTTTTT,CASSTRTGNNEKLFF
TRBV7-9,TRBJ2-5,NA,TRBD1,TGTGCCAGCAGCTCGGGACAGTACCAAGAGACCCAGTACTTC,CASSSGQYQETQYF
TRBV30,TRBJ2-7,NA,TRBD1,TGTGCCTGGACCATGGGGGGACAGGGGGCCAACGAGCAGTACTTC,CAWTMGGQGANEQYF
TRBV4-3,TRBJ2-7,NA,NA,TGCGCCAGCAGCTTGGGACTGGGACGATCCTACGAGCAGTACTTC,CASSLGLGRSYEQYF
TRBV5-6,TRBJ1-2,NA,NA,TGTGCCAGCAGCCTGTTACAGAGAGCCCACGGCTACACCTTC,CASSLLQRAHGYTF
TRBV7-3,TRBJ2-3,NA,TRBD2,TGTGCCAGCAGTAAGGGACTAGCAGACTTAGGTACGCAGTATTTT,CASSKGLADLGTQYF
TRBV7-6,TRBJ1-3,NA,NA,TGTGCCAGCAGCTTAGCGGGGCATTTCTCTGGAAACACCATATATTTT,CASSLAGHFSGNTIYF
TRBV15,TRBJ2-1,NA,NA,TGTGCCACCAGCAGAGGGAACAATGAGCAGTTCTTC,CATSRGNNEQFF
TRBV9,TRBJ2-3,NA,NA,TGTGCCAGCAGCGGAATTCTAGATACGCAGTATTTT,CASSGILDTQYF
TRBV5-1,TRBJ2-5,NA,TRBD1,TGCGCCAGCAGCACATGGACAGGGGATGAGACCCAGTACTTC,CASSTWTGDETQYF
TRBV5-5,TRBJ2-7,NA,NA,TGTGCCAGCAGCTTGGACAGTAACTCCTACGAGCAGTACTTC,CASSLDSNSYEQYF
TRBV7-2,TRBJ2-7,NA,TRBD2,TGTGCCAGCAGCTTAGGACCTTCCGGACTAGCGGGAGAGTCCTACGAGCAGTACTTC,CASSLGPSGLAGESYEQYF
TRBV30,TRBJ1-2,NA,TRBD1,TGTGCCTGGAGCAGACAGGGGGGCCTTGGCTACACCTTC,CAWSRQGGLGYTF
TRBV7-6,TRBJ2-1,once,NA,TGTGCCAGCTCCCCGTTGGATATGTTGTGGAATGAGCAGTTCTTC,CASSPLDMLWNEQFF
TRBV9,TRBJ2-3,once,NA,TGTGCCAGCAGCGTAGGGGGCTTGGCCACAGATACGCAGTATTTT,CASSVGGLATDTQYF
TRBV7-2,TRBJ1-5,once,NA,TGTGCCAGCAGCTTGGTTTTAGGGGATCAGCCCCAGCATTTT,CASSLVLGDQPQHF